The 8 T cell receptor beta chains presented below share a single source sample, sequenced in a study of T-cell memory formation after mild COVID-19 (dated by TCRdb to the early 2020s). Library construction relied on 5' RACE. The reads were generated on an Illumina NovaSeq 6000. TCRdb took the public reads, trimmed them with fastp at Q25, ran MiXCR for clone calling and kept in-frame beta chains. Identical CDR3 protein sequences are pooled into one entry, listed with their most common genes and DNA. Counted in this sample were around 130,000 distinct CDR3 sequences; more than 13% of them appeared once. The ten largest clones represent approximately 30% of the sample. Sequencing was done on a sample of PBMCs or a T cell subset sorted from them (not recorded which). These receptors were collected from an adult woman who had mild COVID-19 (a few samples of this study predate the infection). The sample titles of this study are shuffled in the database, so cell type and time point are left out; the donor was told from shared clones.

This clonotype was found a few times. CDR3 in DNA: TGTGCCAGCAGTTCTTGGCAGGATAGCAATCAGCCCCAGCATTTT. It is translated as CASSSWQDSNQPQHF. V and J are TRBV12-3 or TRBV12-4 and TRBJ1-5; D remains unclear. The CDR3 spans 15 residues. Trimming removed 4 bases at V and 0 bases at J, with 10 bases between.

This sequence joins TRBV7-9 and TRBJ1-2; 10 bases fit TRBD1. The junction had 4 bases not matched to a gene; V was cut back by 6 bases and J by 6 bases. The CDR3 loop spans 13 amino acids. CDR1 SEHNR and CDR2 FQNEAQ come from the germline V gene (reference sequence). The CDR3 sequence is CASRKGQGNGYTF. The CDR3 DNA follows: TGTGCCAGCAGAAAGGGACAGGGGAATGGCTACACCTTC.

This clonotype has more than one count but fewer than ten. The CDR3 loop is CASSFSQETQYF. The CDR3 nucleotides read TGTGCCAGCAGTTTTAGCCAAGAGACCCAGTACTTC. The rearrangement links TRBV7-9 to TRBJ2-5; D is unresolved. V was clipped by 6 bases and J by 1 base, with 6 bases between them. CDR3 size: 12 residues. CDR1 SEHNR and CDR2 FQNEAQ come from the germline V gene (reference sequence).

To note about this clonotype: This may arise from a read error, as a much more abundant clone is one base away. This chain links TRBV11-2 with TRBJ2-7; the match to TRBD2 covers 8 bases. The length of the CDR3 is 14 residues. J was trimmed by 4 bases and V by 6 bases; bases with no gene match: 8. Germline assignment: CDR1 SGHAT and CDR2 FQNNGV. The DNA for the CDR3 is TGTGCCAGCAGACCGGGACTAGAGGGGTACGAGCAGTACTTC. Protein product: CASRPGLEGYEQYF.

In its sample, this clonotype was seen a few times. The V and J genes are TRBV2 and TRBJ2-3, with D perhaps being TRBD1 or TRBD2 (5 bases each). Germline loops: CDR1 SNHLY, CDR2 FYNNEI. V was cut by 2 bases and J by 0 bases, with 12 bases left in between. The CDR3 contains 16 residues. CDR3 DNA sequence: TGTGCCAGCAGTGAATCTACGGGACCCAGCACAGATACGCAGTATTTT. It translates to CASSESTGPSTDTQYF. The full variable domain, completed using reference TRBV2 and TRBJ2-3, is EPEVTQTPSHQVTQMGQEVILRCVPISNHLYFYWYRQILGQKVEFLVSFYNNEISEKSEIFDDQFSVERPDGSNFTLKIRSTKLEDSAMYFCASSESTGPSTDTQYFGPGTRLTVL.

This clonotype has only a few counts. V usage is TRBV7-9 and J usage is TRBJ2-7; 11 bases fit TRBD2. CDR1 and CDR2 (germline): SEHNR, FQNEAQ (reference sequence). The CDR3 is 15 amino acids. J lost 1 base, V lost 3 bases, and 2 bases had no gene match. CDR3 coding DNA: TGTGCCAGCAGCTTGGGGACTAGCGGTTCCTACGAGCAGTACTTC. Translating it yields CASSLGTSGSYEQYF.

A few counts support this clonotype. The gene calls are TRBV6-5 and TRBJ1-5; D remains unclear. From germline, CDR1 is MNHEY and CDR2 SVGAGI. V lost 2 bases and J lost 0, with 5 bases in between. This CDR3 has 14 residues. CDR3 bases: TGTGCCAGCAGTTACGGTCCTAGCAATCAGCCCCAGCATTTT. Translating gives CASSYGPSNQPQHF.

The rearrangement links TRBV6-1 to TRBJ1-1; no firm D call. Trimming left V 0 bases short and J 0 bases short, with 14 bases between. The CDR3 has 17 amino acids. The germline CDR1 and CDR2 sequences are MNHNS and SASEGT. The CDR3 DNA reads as TGTGCCAGCAGTGAAGCGGTGTGGCGGAGGTTGAACACTGAAGCTTTCTTT. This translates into CASSEAVWRRLNTEAFF.